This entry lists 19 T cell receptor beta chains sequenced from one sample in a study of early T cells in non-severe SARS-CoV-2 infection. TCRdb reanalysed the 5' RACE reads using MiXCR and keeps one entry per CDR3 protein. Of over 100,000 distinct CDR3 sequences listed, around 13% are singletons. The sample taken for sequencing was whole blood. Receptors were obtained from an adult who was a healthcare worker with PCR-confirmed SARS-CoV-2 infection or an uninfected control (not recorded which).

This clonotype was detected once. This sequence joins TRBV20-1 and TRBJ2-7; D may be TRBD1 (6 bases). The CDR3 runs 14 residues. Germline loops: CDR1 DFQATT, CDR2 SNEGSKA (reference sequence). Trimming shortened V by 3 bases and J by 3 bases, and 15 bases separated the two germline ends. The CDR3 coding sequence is TGCAGTGCTAGTCGAAGGGGGTTCTACTACGAGCAGTACTTC. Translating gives CSASRRGFYYEQYF.

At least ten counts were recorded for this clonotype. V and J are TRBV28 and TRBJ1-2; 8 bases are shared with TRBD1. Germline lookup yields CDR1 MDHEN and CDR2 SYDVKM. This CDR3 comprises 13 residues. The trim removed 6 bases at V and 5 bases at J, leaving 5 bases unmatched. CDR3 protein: CASRQQGGYGYTF. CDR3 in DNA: TGTGCCAGCAGGCAACAGGGGGGATATGGCTACACCTTC.

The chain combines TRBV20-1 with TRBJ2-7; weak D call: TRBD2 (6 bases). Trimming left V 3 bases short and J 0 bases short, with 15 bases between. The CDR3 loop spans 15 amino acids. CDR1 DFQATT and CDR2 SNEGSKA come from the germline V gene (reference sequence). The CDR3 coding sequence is TGCAGTGCTAGCGGGAGATTAGGGACCTCCTACGAGCAGTACTTC. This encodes CSASGRLGTSYEQYF.

CDR3 sequence (DNA): TGTGCCAGCAGTTTGTCTAGCGGGAGGCGAACTGGGGCCAACGTCCTGACTTTC. It specifies CASSLSSGRRTGANVLTF. The gene calls are TRBV27 and TRBJ2-6; 11 nucleotides align to TRBD2. From germline, CDR1 is MNHEY and CDR2 SMNVEV (reference sequence). With V trimmed by 3 bases and J by 2 bases, 6 bases remained unmatched. This CDR3 comprises 18 residues.

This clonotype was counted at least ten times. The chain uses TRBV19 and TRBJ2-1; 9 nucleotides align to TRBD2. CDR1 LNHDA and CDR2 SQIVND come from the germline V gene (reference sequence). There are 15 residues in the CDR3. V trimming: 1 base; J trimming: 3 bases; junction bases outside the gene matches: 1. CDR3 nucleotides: TGTGCCAGTAGTATAGGACTAGCGGTCTACAATGAGCAGTTCTTC. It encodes CASSIGLAVYNEQFF.

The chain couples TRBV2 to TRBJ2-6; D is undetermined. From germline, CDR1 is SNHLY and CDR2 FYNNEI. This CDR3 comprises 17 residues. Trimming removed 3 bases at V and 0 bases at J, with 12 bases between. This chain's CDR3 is CASSDLRLLSGANVLTF. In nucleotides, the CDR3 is TGTGCCAGCAGTGACTTAAGACTCCTCTCTGGGGCCAACGTCCTGACTTTC.

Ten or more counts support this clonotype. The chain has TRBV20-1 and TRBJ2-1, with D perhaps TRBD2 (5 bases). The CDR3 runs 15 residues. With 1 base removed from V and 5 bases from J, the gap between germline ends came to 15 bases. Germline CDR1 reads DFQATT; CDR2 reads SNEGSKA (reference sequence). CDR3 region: CSARAVRERHNEQFF. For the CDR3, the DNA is TGCAGTGCTAGAGCGGTGAGGGAGCGCCACAATGAGCAGTTCTTC.

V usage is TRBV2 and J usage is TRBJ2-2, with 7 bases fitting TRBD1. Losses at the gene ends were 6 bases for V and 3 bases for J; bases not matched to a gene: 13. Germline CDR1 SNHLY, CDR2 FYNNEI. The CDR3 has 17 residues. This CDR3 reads CASSGQVASKDTGELFF. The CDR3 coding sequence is TGTGCCAGCAGCGGACAGGTAGCTTCCAAAGACACCGGGGAGCTGTTTTTT.

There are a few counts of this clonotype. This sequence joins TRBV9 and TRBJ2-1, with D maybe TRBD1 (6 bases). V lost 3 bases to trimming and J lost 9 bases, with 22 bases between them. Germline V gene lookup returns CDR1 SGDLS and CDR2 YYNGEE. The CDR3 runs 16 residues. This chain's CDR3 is CASSADAGQGLGEQFF. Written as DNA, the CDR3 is TGTGCCAGCAGCGCCGATGCGGGTCAGGGGTTGGGTGAGCAGTTCTTC. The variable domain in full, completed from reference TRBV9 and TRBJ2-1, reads DSGVTQTPKHLITATGQRVTLRCSPRSGDLSVYWYQQSLDQGLQFLIQYYNGEERAKGNILERFSAQQFPDLHSELNLSSLELGDSALYFCASSADAGQGLGEQFFGPGTRLTVL.

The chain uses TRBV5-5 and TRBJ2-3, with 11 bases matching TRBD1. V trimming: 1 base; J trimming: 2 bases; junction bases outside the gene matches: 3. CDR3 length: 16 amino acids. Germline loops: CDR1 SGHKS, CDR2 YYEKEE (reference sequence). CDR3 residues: CASSLMGQGVTDTQYF. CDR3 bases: TGTGCCAGCAGCTTGATGGGACAGGGGGTCACAGATACGCAGTATTTT.

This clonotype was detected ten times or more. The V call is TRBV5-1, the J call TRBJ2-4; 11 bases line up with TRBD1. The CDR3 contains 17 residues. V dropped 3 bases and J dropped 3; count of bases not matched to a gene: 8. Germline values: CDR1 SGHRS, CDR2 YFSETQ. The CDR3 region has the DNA TGCGCCAGCAGCTCCGCCCCCGGGACAGGGGGCAAAAACATTCAGTACTTC. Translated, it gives CASSSAPGTGGKNIQYF.

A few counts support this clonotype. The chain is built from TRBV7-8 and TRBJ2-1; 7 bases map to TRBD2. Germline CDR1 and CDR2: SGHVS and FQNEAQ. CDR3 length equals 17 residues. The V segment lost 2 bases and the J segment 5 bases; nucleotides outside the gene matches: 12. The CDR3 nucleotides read TGTGCCAGCAGCTTACGGCGCGGGGGATATCTTAACAATGAGCAGTTCTTC. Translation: CASSLRRGGYLNNEQFF.

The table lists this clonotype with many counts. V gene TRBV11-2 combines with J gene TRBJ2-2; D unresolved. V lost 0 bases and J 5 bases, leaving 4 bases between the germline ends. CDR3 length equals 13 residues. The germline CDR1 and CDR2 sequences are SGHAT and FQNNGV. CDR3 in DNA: TGTGCCAGCAGCTTAGAACCGACCGGGGAGCTGTTTTTT. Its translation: CASSLEPTGELFF. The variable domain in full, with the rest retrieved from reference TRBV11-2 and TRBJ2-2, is EAGVAQSPRYKIIEKRQSVAFWCNPISGHATLYWYQQILGQGPKLLIQFQNNGVVDDSQLPKDRFSAERLKGVDSTLKIQPAKLEDSAVYLCASSLEPTGELFFGEGSRLTVL.

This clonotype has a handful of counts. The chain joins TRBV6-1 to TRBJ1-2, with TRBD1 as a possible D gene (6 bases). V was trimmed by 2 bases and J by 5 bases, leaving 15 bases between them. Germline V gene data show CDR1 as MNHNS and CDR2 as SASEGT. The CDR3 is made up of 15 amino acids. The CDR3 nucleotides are TGTGCCAGCAGTGAACGTGGGGGCAGAGGATATGGCTACACCTTC. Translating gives CASSERGGRGYGYTF.

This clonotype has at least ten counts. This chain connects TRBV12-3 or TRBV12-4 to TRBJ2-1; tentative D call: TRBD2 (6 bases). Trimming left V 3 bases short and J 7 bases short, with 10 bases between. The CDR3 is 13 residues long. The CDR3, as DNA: TGTGCCAGCAGTTTGGGGGGTTCAAATGAGCAGTTCTTC. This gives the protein CASSLGGSNEQFF.

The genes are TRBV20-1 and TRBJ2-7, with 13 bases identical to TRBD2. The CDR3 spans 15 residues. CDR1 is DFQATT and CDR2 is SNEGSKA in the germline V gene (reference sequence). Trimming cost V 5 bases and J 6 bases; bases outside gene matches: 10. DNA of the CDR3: TGCAGTGCTCCAGAGAGGACTAGCGGGAGTCCCGAGCAGTACTTC. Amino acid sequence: CSAPERTSGSPEQYF.

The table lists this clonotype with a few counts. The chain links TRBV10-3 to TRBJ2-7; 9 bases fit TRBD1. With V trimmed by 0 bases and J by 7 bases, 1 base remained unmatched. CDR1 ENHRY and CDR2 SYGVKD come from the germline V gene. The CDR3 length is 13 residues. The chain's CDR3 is CAISESTGGEQYF. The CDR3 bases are TGTGCCATCAGTGAGTCGACAGGGGGTGAGCAGTACTTC.

The CDR3: CASSDKAAGYNEQFF. The CDR3 region has the DNA TGTGCCAGCAGTGACAAGGCCGCCGGGTACAATGAGCAGTTCTTC. This chain uses TRBV6-4 with TRBJ2-1; D uncertain. There are 15 residues in the CDR3. Trimming left V 2 bases short and J 4 bases short, with 12 bases between. Germline V lookup: CDR1 MRHNA, CDR2 SNTAGT.

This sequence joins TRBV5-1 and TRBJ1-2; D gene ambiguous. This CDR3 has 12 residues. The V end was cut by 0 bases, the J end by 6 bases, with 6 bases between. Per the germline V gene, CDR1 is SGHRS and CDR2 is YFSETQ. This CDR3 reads CASSLDRHGYTF. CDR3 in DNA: TGCGCCAGCAGCTTGGATCGTCATGGCTACACCTTC.